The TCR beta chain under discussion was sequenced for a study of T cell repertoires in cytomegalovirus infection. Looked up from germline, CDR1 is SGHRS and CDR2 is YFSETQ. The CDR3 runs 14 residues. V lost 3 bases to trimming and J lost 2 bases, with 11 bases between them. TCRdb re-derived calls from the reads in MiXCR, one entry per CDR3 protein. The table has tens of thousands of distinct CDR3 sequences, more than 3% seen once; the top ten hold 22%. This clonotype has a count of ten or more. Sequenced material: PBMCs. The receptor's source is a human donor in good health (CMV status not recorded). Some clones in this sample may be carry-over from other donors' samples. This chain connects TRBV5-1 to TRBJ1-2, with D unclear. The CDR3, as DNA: TGCGCCAGCAGCTCGGATCGGGGAAACTATGGCTACACCTTC. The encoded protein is CASSSDRGNYGYTF.